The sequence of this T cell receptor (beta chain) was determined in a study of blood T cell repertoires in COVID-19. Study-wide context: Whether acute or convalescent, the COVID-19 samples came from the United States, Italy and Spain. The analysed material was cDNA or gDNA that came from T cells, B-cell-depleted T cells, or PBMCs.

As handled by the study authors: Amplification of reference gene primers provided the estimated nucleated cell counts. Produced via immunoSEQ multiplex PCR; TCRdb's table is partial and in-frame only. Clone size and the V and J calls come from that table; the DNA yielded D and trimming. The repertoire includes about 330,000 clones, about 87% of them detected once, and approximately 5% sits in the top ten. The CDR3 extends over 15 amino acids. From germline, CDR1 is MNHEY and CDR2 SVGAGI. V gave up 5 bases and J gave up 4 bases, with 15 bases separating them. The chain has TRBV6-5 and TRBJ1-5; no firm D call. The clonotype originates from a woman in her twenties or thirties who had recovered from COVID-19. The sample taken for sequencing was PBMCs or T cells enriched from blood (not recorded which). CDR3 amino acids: CASSRSGEVNQPQHF. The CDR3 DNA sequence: TGTGCCAGCAGTCGTTCCGGGGAGGTAAATCAGCCCCAGCATTTT.